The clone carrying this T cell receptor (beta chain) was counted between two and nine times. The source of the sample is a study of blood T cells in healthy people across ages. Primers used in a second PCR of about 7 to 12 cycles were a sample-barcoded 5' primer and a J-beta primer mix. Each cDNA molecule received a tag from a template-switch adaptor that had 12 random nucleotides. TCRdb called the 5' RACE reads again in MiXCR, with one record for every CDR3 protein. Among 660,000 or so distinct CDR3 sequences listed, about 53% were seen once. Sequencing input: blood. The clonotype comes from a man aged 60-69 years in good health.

The CDR3 sequence: CASSPDREHYEQYF. CDR3 nucleotides: TGTGCCAGCAGCCCCGACAGGGAACACTACGAGCAGTACTTC. V usage is TRBV12-3 or TRBV12-4 and J usage is TRBJ2-7, with TRBD1 matching over 7 bases. This CDR3 region has 14 residues. J lost 3 bases, V lost 6 bases, and 8 bases had no gene match.